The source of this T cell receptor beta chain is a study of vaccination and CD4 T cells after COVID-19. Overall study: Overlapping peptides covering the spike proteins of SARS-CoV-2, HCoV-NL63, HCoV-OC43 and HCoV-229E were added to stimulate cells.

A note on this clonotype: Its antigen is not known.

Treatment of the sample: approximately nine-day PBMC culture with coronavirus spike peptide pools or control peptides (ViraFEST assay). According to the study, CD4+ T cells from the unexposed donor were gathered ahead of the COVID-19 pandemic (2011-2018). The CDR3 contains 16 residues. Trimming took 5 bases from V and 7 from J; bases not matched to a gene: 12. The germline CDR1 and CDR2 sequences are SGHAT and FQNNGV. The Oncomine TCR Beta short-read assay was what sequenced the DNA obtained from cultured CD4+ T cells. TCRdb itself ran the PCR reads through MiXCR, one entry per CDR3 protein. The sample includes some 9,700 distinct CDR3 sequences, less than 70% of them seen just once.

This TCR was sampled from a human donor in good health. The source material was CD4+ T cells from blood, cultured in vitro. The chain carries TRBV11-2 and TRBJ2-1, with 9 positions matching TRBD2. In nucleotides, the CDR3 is TGTGCCAGCAGCAAACCGACTAGCGGTAAACCTAATGAGCAGTTCTTC. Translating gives CASSKPTSGKPNEQFF. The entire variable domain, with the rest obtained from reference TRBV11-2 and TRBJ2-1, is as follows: EAGVAQSPRYKIIEKRQSVAFWCNPISGHATLYWYQQILGQGPKLLIQFQNNGVVDDSQLPKDRFSAERLKGVDSTLKIQPAKLEDSAVYLCASSKPTSGKPNEQFFGPGTRLTVL.